The 2 T cell receptor beta chains listed next were all sequenced from one sample in a study of CD8+CD57+ T cells in acquired aplastic anemia. Genomic DNA provided the template from which TCR beta VDJ and CDR3 profiles were obtained. Each CDR3 protein is one row after TCRdb ran MiXCR on the reads. The sample carries around 430,000 distinct CDR3 sequences, around a third recorded once. An expansion of CD8+CD57+ cells by flow cytometry had been shown in patients chosen for sequencing. The specimen was sorted CD4+, CD8+, or CD8+CD57+ T cells (not recorded which) from PBMCs. All receptors derive from a human donor with aplastic anemia.

The V call is TRBV28, the J call TRBJ1-5; a weak D match, TRBD1 (6 bases). In germline, CDR1 is MDHEN, CDR2 SYDVKM. CDR3 size: 15 residues. Trimming removed 3 bases at V and 7 bases at J, with 16 bases between. In DNA form, the CDR3 reads TGTGCCAGCAGTTTTTCAAGCGGGGGGCAACAGCCCCAGCATTTT. Translating gives CASSFSSGGQQPQHF.

This clonotype was seen just once. The genes are TRBV5-1 and TRBJ2-2, with D uncertain. The germline V and J ends were trimmed by 1 base and 7 bases, with 5 bases remaining between them. CDR1 and CDR2 from the germline V gene are SGHRS and YFSETQ. CDR3 length equals 12 residues. The CDR3 sequence is CASSLMNGELFF. The CDR3 DNA reads TGCGCCAGCAGCTTGATGAACGGGGAGCTGTTTTTT. Combining the CDR3 with reference TRBV5-1 and TRBJ2-2 gives the whole variable domain KAGVTQTPRYLIKTRGQQVTLSCSPISGHRSVSWYQQTPGQGLQFLFEYFSETQRNKGNFPGRFSGRQFSNSRSEMNVSTLELGDSALYLCASSLMNGELFFGEGSRLTVL.